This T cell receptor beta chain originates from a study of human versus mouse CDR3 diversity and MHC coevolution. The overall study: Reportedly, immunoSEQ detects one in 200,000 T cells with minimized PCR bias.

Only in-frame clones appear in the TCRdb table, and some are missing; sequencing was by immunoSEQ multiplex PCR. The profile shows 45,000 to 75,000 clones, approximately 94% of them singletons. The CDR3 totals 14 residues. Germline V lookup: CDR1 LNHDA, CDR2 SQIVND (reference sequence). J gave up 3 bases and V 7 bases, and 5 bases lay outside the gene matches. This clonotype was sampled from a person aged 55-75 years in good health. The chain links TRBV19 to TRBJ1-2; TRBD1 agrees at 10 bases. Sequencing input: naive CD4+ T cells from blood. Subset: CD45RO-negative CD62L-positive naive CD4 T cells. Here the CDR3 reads CASTPDRGDYGYTF. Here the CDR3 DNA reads TGTGCCAGTACCCCGGACAGGGGGGACTATGGCTACACCTTC.